The present T cell receptor (beta chain) was sequenced within a study of CD8 T cells in ankylosing spondylitis. Study observations and caveats: Peripheral blood samples showed relatively rare disease-linked clones, and these clones were CD8+. Previous work reported some of these motif variants in the synovial fluid and blood of reactive arthritis. Reported data indicate significant enrichment of disease-linked clones within matched ankylosing spondylitis synovial fluid. What appeared characteristic of ankylosing spondylitis blood was a TCR beta motif of 7 or 8 highly homologous variants.

This clonotype was seen a handful of times. What it binds is unknown. It was by quantitative 5'-RACE with molecular barcodes that TCR beta libraries were made. One entry per CDR3 protein results from TCRdb running MiXCR on the 5' RACE reads. The sample yields 450,000 to 550,000 distinct CDR3 sequences, roughly 5.3% seen once. V lost 0 bases and J 4 bases, leaving 11 bases between the germline ends. The CDR3 totals 15 residues. CDR1 is MGHRA and CDR2 is YSYEKL in the germline V gene. This chain links TRBV4-1 with TRBJ2-3; D call uncertain. Material: blood, either unsorted or a sorted T cell fraction (not recorded which). The TCR comes from a male donor with ankylosing spondylitis. The CDR3 bases are TGCGCCAGCAGCCAAGACCCGCAAGGACCAGATACGCAGTATTTT. It translates to CASSQDPQGPDTQYF.